Listed below are T cell receptor beta chains from one sample, sequenced in a study of breast tumors, draining lymph nodes, adjacent tissues. TCRdb re-derived calls from the multiplex PCR reads in MiXCR, one entry per CDR3 protein. This sample has more than 250,000 distinct CDR3 sequences, with around 31% found just once. The sequencing sample was made of axillary lymph node tissue. These receptors were collected from a female donor with breast cancer. Some clones in this sample may be carry-over from other donors' samples. CDR3s include the opening cysteine and the closing phenylalanine or tryptophan. The D gene is left open where the match is weak. Some rows have no size entry. The others give once, few or many, or a class for an expanded clone.

d_gene	v_gene	abundance	j_gene	CDR3aa	CDR3nt
TRBD2	TRBV2	-	TRBJ2-7	CASITSGTEWYEQYF	TGTGCCAGCATCACTAGCGGGACTGAATGGTACGAGCAGTACTTC
TRBD1	TRBV12-3/TRBV12-4	many	TRBJ2-1	CASSPLGLRGQREQFF	TGTGCCAGCAGCCCCCTCGGGCTCAGGGGGCAACGGGAGCAGTTCTTC
-	TRBV29-1	many	TRBJ2-5	CSVTGGASGKETQYF	TGCAGCGTCACAGGGGGGGCTAGCGGGAAAGAGACCCAGTACTTC
TRBD2	TRBV5-1	many	TRBJ2-1	CASSPSGTSYNEQFF	TGCGCCAGCAGCCCGAGCGGGACCTCCTACAATGAGCAGTTCTTC
-	TRBV7-9	-	TRBJ1-5	CASSLEPGGRGYEQPQHF	TGTGCCAGCAGCTTAGAGCCAGGCGGGAGGGGGTACGAGCAGCCCCAGCATTTT
-	TRBV14	many	TRBJ2-7	CASSQGGGHEQYF	TGTGCCAGCAGCCAAGGGGGGGGGCACGAGCAGTACTTC
TRBD2	TRBV6-6	many	TRBJ2-7	CASSSSSATKREIAYEQYF	TGTGCCAGCAGTTCGAGCTCAGCTACAAAGCGGGAGATCGCCTACGAGCAGTACTTC
-	TRBV6-6	many	TRBJ2-7	CASMTGSSYEQYF	TGTGCCAGCATGACGGGGAGCTCCTACGAGCAGTACTTC
TRBD2	TRBV20-1	many	TRBJ2-1	CSAYPTSGLYEQFF	TGCAGTGCCTACCCAACTAGCGGACTATATGAGCAGTTCTTC
-	TRBV6-6	-	TRBJ2-3	CASSVTGTGTQYF	TGTGCCAGCAGTGTGACAGGAACAGGTACGCAGTATTTT
TRBD2	TRBV11-2	-	TRBJ2-1	CASSPGTSGRANNEQFF	TGTGCCAGCAGCCCCGGGACTAGCGGGAGGGCGAACAATGAGCAGTTCTTC
-	TRBV5-4	-	TRBJ1-2	CASSQDGVGGCTF	TGTGCCAGCAGCCAAGACGGGGTAGGAGGCTGCACCTTC
-	TRBV6-6	many	TRBJ1-2	CASSSDSRRGGYTF	TGTGCCAGCAGTTCGGACAGCCGAAGGGGTGGCTACACCTTC
TRBD1	TRBV24-1	many	TRBJ1-2	CATSRQGYGYTF	TGTGCCACCTCCCGACAGGGGTATGGCTACACCTTC
-	TRBV7-8	few	TRBJ1-1	CASSPNYRNTEAFF	TGTGCCAGCAGCCCCAACTACAGGAACACTGAAGCTTTCTTT
TRBD2	TRBV5-5	-	TRBJ2-7	CASSLGSGSYGQYF	TGTGCCAGCAGCTTGGGTAGCGGGAGTTACGGGCAGTACTTC
-	TRBV5-1	many	TRBJ2-6	CASSGTSSGANVLTF	TGCGCCAGCAGCGGGACAAGCTCTGGGGCCAACGTCCTGACTTTC
TRBD2	TRBV30	many	TRBJ2-5	CAWSGGREETQYF	TGTGCCTGGAGTGGAGGGCGGGAGGAGACCCAGTACTTC
-	TRBV3-2	few	TRBJ2-1	CASCGRDTTYNEQFF	TGTGCCAGCTGTGGCAGGGACACAACCTACAATGAGCAGTTCTTC
TRBD1	TRBV12-3/TRBV12-4	-	TRBJ1-5	CASRGTGQETQHF	TGTGCCAGCAGAGGGACAGGGCAAGAGACCCAGCATTTT
-	TRBV12-3/TRBV12-4	-	TRBJ2-2	CASSQVGSPELRTGELFF	TGTGCCAGCAGCCAAGTAGGGAGCCCGGAATTGAGGACCGGGGAGCTGTTTTTT
-	TRBV20-1	-	TRBJ2-1	CSARVTGEQSF	TGCAGTGCTAGAGTTACGGGTGAGCAGTCCTTC
TRBD1	TRBV4-3	many	TRBJ1-2	CASSQGTDRGRGYGYTF	TGCGCCAGCAGCCAAGGAACCGACAGGGGGCGCGGGTATGGCTACACCTTC
TRBD2	TRBV11-1	-	TRBJ2-1	CASSSSGTSGSYNERFF	TGTGCCAGCAGCTCTTCCGGGACTAGCGGGAGTTACAATGAGCGGTTCTTC
TRBD1	TRBV20-1	many	TRBJ1-2	CSKTTGLNYGYTF	TGCAGTAAAACGACAGGGCTTAACTATGGCTACACCTTC
-	TRBV7-9	many	TRBJ2-7	CASSLTGKAYEQYF	TGTGCCAGCAGCTTAACCGGGAAAGCCTACGAGCAGTACTTC
-	TRBV11-2	many	TRBJ2-2	CASSLGFGGMSPWAGELFF	TGTGCCAGCAGCTTAGGTTTTGGGGGCATGTCCCCTTGGGCCGGGGAGCTGTTTTTT
-	TRBV4-1	many	TRBJ2-3	CASSQAARGTDTQYF	TGCGCCAGCAGCCAAGCCGCCCGGGGGACAGATACGCAGTATTTT
-	TRBV27	-	TRBJ2-2	CASSWLAGELFF	TGTGCCAGCAGCTGGCTGGCCGGGGAGCTGTTTTTT